A single sample is the source of the 21 T cell receptor beta chains below, sequenced in a study of T cell responses to AZD1222 COVID-19 vaccine. Some clones are missing from TCRdb's copy, which holds only in-frame ones; the method was immunoSEQ multiplex PCR. Of fewer than 90,000 clones detected, around 84% appear once; the ten largest clones hold roughly 6%. This sample comprised peripheral blood, obtained 28 days after the second AZD1222 dose. Receptors originate from an adult who received the AZD1222 COVID-19 vaccine.

The genes are TRBV27 and TRBJ1-1; D is undetermined. The CDR3 is 15 residues long. Germline V lookup: CDR1 MNHEY, CDR2 SMNVEV (reference sequence). The V gene lost 5 bases and the J gene lost 4 bases, with 17 bases spanning the gap. CDR3 DNA sequence: TGTGCCAGCAGTCCCGGACGGCCGAGAGGCACTGAAGCTTTCTTT. Translating gives CASSPGRPRGTEAFF.

V is TRBV20-1 and J is TRBJ1-1, with no clear D. Germline-derived CDR1 and CDR2 are DFQATT and SNEGSKA (reference sequence). The CDR3 sequence is 12 residues long. V was trimmed by 3 bases and J by 3 bases, leaving 8 bases between them. For the CDR3, the DNA is TGCAGTGCTAGTACCAGATACACTGAAGCTTTCTTT. Translation: CSASTRYTEAFF.

This chain uses TRBV29-1 with TRBJ2-5; no firm D call. Trimming removed 5 bases from V and 3 bases from J, with 4 bases in between. The germline gives CDR1 SQVTM, CDR2 ANQGSEA. The CDR3 totals 10 residues. In DNA, the CDR3 is TGCAGCGTTTCAGAAGAGACCCAGTACTTC. It codes for CSVSEETQYF.

CDR3 in amino acids: CAWSPGGGGKLFF. The CDR3, as DNA: TGTGCCTGGTCTCCCGGGGGGGGTGGAAAACTGTTTTTT. The chain employs TRBV30 and TRBJ1-4, with D possibly matching TRBD1 (5 bases). CDR3 length: 13 amino acids. Germline assignment: CDR1 GTSNPN and CDR2 SVGIG (reference sequence). Trimming removed 5 bases from V and 10 bases from J, with 17 bases in between. The full variable domain, its missing parts supplied by reference TRBV30 and TRBJ1-4, is SQTIHQWPATLVQPVGSPLSLECTVEGTSNPNLYWYRQAAGRGLQLLFYSVGIGQISSEVPQNLSASRPQDRQFILSSKKLLLSDSGFYLCAWSPGGGGKLFFGSGTQLSVL.

The chain uses TRBV7-2 and TRBJ2-2; 8 nucleotides line up with TRBD2. Germline V gene lookup returns CDR1 SGHTA and CDR2 FQGNSA. J lost 3 bases, V lost 8 bases, and 5 bases had no gene match. The CDR3 contains 14 residues. The CDR3 protein is CASRTSGYTGELFF. CDR3 in DNA: TGTGCCAGCCGAACTAGCGGATACACCGGGGAGCTGTTTTTT.

The sample holds one count of this clone. The V gene is TRBV5-4, the J gene TRBJ1-1; D is undetermined. Germline V gives CDR1 SGHNT, CDR2 YYREEE (reference sequence). This CDR3 is 15 amino acids long. V lost 4 bases and J 0 bases, leaving 13 bases between the germline ends. The CDR3 DNA sequence: TGTGCCAGCAGCCCGGACGTGGCAGTGAACACTGAAGCTTTCTTT. Translating gives CASSPDVAVNTEAFF.

The chain couples TRBV7-9 to TRBJ1-1; maybe TRBD1 (6 bases). This CDR3 is built from 14 residues. V dropped 5 bases and J dropped 3 bases, with 13 bases sitting between them. Germline-derived CDR1 and CDR2 are SEHNR and FQNEAQ (reference sequence). In DNA, the CDR3 is TGTGCCAGCAGCCCTAGGGACACCTACACTGAAGCTTTCTTT. Translation gives CASSPRDTYTEAFF. Using reference TRBV7-9 and TRBJ1-1 for the parts outside the CDR3, the full variable domain is DTGVSQNPRHKITKRGQNVTFRCDPISEHNRLYWYRQTLGQGPEFLTYFQNEAQLEKSRLLSDRFSAERPKGSFSTLEIQRTEQGDSAMYLCASSPRDTYTEAFFGQGTRLTVV.

The chain has TRBV10-1 and TRBJ2-7, with TRBD1 as a possible D gene (6 bases). The germline V gene encodes CDR1 WNHNN and CDR2 SYGVQD (reference sequence). V dropped 5 bases and J dropped 3 bases, with 8 bases sitting between them. The CDR3 is made up of 12 amino acids. DNA of the CDR3: TGCGCCAGCAGTCAACAGGGCTACGAGCAGTACTTC. Its translation is CASSQQGYEQYF.

This clone showed up just a few times. This chain connects TRBV7-3 to TRBJ2-3; D is undetermined. The CDR3 consists of 14 residues. Germline V gene data show CDR1 as SGHTA and CDR2 as FQGTGA. The V end was cut by 5 bases, the J end by 0 bases, with 9 bases between. CDR3 DNA: TGTGCCAGCAGCCCTGGGCTTAGCACAGATACGCAGTATTTT. Translating gives CASSPGLSTDTQYF.

The rearrangement links TRBV3-1 (or the pseudogene TRBV3-2) to TRBJ1-5; no clear D gene. Germline V gene sequence: CDR1 LGHDT, CDR2 YNNKEL (reference sequence). The V gene lost 1 base and the J gene lost 3 bases, with 13 bases spanning the gap. The CDR3 is 16 amino acids. CDR3 amino acids: CASSQGSSQVNQPQHF. CDR3 coding DNA: TGTGCCAGCAGCCAAGGCAGTTCCCAGGTCAATCAGCCCCAGCATTTT.

This chain connects TRBV5-8 to TRBJ1-4; D ambiguous. CDR1 SGHTS and CDR2 YDEGEE come from the germline V gene. Trimming cost V 0 bases and J 2 bases, with 11 bases left between them. CDR3 size: 16 residues. The CDR3 DNA sequence: TGTGCCAGCAGCTTGGAAGCGTCGGGGACTAATGAAAAACTGTTTTTT. Translated: CASSLEASGTNEKLFF.

This clone occurred once. CDR3 DNA: TGTGCCAGCCAAGGGACAGGGACTGAGACCCAGTACTTC. Translating gives CASQGTGTETQYF. The chain is built from TRBV2 and TRBJ2-5; TRBD1 matches 9 bases. CDR3 length equals 13 residues. The germline V gene has CDR1 SNHLY and CDR2 FYNNEI. The junction had 6 bases not matched to a gene; V was cut back by 8 bases and J by 5 bases.

CDR3 DNA: TGTGCCACCACCCGGGACGCCTCCTACGAGCAGTACTTC. The encoded protein is CATTRDASYEQYF. The chain employs TRBV6-5 and TRBJ2-7, with D perhaps matching TRBD1 or TRBD2 (5 bases each). CDR1 MNHEY and CDR2 SVGAGI come from the germline V gene. The length of the CDR3 is 13 residues. The V gene lost 10 bases and the J gene lost 0 bases, with 13 bases spanning the gap.

This clone counts as medium-sized. The chain carries TRBV12-3 or TRBV12-4 and TRBJ1-4; D is unresolved. Deletions cut 0 bases from V and 8 bases from J, with 1 base between. The CDR3 loop spans 11 amino acids. CDR3 sequence reads: CASSLAEKLFF. In nucleotides, the CDR3 is TGTGCCAGCAGTTTAGCCGAAAAACTGTTTTTT.

CDR3 sequence: CAWSVGQGGDEKLFF. The DNA for the CDR3 is TGTGCCTGGAGTGTGGGGCAGGGGGGAGATGAAAAACTGTTTTTT. V is TRBV30 and J is TRBJ1-4, with TRBD1 matching 7 bases. Trimming cost V 0 bases and J 6 bases; bases outside gene matches: 7. Germline assignment: CDR1 GTSNPN and CDR2 SVGIG (reference sequence). The CDR3 runs to 15 residues.

J is TRBJ1-1 and V is TRBV7-9; possible D gene TRBD1, 6 bases. Trimming shortened V by 3 bases and J by 4 bases, and 15 bases separated the two germline ends. CDR3 length: 15 residues. Germline-derived CDR1 and CDR2 are SEHNR and FQNEAQ (reference sequence). CDR3 DNA sequence: TGTGCCAGCAGCTTCCTTACAGGGACGGGCACTGAAGCTTTCTTT. This encodes CASSFLTGTGTEAFF.

The chain uses TRBV18 and TRBJ2-5, with D maybe TRBD1 (5 bases). The V and J ends lost 3 bases and 1 base respectively, with 15 bases between them. Germline V gene lookup returns CDR1 KGHSH and CDR2 LQKENI. The CDR3 totals 16 residues. The CDR3 loop is CASSPWAGSPQETQYF. The CDR3 DNA follows: TGTGCCAGCTCACCCTGGGCAGGGTCCCCCCAAGAGACCCAGTACTTC.

This rearrangement joins TRBV28 to TRBJ2-1, with no clear D. Germline-derived CDR1 and CDR2 are MDHEN and SYDVKM. The V end was cut by 5 bases, the J end by 8 bases, with 13 bases between. This CDR3 region has 13 residues. CDR3 region: CASSPPGPYEQFF. CDR3 sequence (DNA): TGTGCCAGCAGTCCCCCTGGGCCGTATGAGCAGTTCTTC.

This chain uses TRBV24-1 with TRBJ1-1; possibly TRBD1 for D (6 bases). CDR1 and CDR2 from the germline V gene are KGHDR and SFDVKD. Trimming cost V 9 bases and J 11 bases, with 18 bases left between them. This CDR3 is 12 amino acids long. The DNA of the CDR3 is TGTGCCACCGCAGGGGAGGAGGGTAGGGCTTTCTTT. Translated: CATAGEEGRAFF.

V usage is TRBV7-8 and J usage is TRBJ1-1; D ambiguous. V dropped 5 bases and J dropped 6 bases, with 16 bases sitting between them. The CDR3 is made up of 14 amino acids. Germline lookup yields CDR1 SGHVS and CDR2 FQNEAQ. CDR3 nucleotide sequence: TGTGCCAGCAGCAGGTTCGTGTCATGGGCTGAAGCTTTCTTT. Translation: CASSRFVSWAEAFF.

This chain connects TRBV5-4 to TRBJ2-3; the D call may be TRBD1 or TRBD2 (6 bases each). The germline V gene has CDR1 SGHNT and CDR2 YYREEE (reference sequence). This CDR3 is 14 amino acids long. With 0 bases removed from V and 6 bases from J, the gap between germline ends came to 11 bases. The CDR3 sequence: CASSLGQGRDTQYF. In DNA, the CDR3 is TGTGCCAGCAGCTTGGGGCAGGGGAGGGATACGCAGTATTTT.